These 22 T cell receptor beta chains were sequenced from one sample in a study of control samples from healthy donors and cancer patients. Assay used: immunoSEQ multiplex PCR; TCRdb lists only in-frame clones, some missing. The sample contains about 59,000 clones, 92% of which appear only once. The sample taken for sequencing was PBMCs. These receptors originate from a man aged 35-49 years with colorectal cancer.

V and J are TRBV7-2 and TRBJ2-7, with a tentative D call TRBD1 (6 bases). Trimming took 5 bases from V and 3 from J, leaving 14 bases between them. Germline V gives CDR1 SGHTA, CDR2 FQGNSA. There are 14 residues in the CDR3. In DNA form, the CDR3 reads TGTGCCAGCAGCACCCAGGACAGAAACTACGAGCAGTACTTC. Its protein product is CASSTQDRNYEQYF. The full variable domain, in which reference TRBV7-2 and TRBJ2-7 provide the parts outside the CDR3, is GAGVSQSPSNKVTEKGKDVELRCDPISGHTALYWYRQSLGQGLEFLIYFQGNSAPDKSGLPSDRFSAERTGGSVSTLTIQRTQQEDSAVYLCASSTQDRNYEQYFGPGTRLTVT.

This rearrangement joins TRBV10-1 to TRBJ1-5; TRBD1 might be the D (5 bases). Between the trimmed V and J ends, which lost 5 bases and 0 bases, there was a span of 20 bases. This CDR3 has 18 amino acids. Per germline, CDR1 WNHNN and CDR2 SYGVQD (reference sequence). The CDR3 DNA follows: TGCGCCAGCAGTCCGAGTCGGAACGGACAAACTAGCAATCAGCCCCAGCATTTT. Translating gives CASSPSRNGQTSNQPQHF.

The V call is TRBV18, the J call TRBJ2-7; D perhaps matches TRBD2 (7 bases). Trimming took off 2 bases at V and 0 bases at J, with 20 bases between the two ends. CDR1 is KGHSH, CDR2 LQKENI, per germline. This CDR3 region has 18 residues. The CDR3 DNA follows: TGTGCCAGCTCACCAACTCCCTTAGGGGGGGGGAGCTCCTACGAGCAGTACTTC. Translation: CASSPTPLGGGSSYEQYF.

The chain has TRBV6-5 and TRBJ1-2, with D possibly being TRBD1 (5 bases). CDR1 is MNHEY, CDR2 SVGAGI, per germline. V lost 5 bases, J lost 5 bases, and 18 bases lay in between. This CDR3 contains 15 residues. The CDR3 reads CASSTPGQAAYGYTF. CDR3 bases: TGTGCCAGCAGTACCCCAGGACAAGCGGCGTATGGCTACACCTTC.

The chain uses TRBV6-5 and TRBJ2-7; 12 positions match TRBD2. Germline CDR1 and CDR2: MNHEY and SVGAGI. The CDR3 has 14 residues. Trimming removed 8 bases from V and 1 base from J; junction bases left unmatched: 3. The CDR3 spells CASQTSGGSYEQYF. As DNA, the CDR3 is TGTGCCAGCCAGACTAGCGGGGGATCCTACGAGCAGTACTTC.

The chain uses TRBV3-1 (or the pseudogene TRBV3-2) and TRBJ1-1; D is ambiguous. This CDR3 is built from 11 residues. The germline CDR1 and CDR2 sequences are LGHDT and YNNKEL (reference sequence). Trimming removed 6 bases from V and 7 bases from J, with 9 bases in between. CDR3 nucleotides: TGTGCCAGCAGGCAATCGGATGAAGCTTTCTTT. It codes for CASRQSDEAFF.

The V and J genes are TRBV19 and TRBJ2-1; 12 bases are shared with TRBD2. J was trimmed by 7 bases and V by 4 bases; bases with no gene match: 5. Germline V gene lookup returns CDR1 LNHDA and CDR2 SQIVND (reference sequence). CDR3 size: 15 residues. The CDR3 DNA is TGTGCCAGTAGTAACCTAGCGGGGGGGTTGAATGAGCAGTTCTTC. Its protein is CASSNLAGGLNEQFF.

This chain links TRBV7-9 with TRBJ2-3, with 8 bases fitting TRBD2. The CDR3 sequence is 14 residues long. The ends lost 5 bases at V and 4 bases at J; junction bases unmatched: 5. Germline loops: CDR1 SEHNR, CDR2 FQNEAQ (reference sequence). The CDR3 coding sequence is TGTGCCAGCAGCCCGGAGCGGGAGTCAGATACGCAGTATTTT. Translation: CASSPERESDTQYF.

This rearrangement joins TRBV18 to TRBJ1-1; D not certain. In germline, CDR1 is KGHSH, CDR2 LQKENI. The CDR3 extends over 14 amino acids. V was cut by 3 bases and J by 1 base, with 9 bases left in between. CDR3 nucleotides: TGTGCCAGCTCACCCACGCGGGCGAACACTGAAGCTTTCTTT. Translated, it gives CASSPTRANTEAFF.

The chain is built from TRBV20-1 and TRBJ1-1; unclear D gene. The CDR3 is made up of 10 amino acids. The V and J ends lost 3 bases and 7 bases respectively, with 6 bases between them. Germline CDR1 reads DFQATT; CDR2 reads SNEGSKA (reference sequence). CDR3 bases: TGCAGTGCTAGTGGAGATGAAGCTTTCTTT. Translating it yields CSASGDEAFF.

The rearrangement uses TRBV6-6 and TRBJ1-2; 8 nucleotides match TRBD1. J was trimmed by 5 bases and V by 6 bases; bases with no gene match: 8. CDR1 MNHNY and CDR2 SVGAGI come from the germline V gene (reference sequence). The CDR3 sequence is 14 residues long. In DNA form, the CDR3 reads TGTGCCAGCAGACCAGGACAGGGAGCGTATGGCTACACCTTC. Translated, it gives CASRPGQGAYGYTF.

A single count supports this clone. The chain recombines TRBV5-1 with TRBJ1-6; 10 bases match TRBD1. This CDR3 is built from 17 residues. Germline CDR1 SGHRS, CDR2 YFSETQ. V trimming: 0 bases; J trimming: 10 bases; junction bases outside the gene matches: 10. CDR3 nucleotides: TGCGCCAGCAGCTTGGCCGGGACAGGGGTGCCCCAATCACCCCTCCACTTT. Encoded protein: CASSLAGTGVPQSPLHF.

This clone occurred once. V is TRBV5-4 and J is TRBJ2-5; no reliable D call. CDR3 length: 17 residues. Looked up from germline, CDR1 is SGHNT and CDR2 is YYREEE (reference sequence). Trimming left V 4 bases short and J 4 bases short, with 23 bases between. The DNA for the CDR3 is TGTGCCAGCAGCCCCCCACCCCGAGGCGGAACCACAGAGACCCAGTACTTC. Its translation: CASSPPPRGGTTETQYF. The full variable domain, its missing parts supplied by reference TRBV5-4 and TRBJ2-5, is ETGVTQSPTHLIKTRGQQVTLRCSSQSGHNTVSWYQQALGQGPQFIFQYYREEENGRGNFPPRFSGLQFPNYSSELNVNALELDDSALYLCASSPPPRGGTTETQYFGPGTRLLVL.

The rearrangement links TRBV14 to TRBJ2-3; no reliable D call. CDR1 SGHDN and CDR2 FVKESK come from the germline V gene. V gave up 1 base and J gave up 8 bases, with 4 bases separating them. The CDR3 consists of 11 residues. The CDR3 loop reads CASSQVGTQYF. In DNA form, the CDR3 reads TGTGCCAGCAGCCAAGTGGGTACGCAGTATTTT.

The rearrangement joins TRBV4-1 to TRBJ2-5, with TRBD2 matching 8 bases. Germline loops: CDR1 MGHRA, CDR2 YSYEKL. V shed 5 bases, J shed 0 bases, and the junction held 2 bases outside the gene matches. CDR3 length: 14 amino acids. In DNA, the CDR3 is TGCGCCAGCAGCGGAGCGGGGGACCAAGAGACCCAGTACTTC. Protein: CASSGAGDQETQYF.

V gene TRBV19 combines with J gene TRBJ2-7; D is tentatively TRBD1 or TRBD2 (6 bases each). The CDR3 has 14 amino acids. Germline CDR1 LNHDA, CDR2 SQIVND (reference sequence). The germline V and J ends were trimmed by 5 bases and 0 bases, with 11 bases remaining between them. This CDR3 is CASSLGGGSYEQYF. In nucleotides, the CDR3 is TGTGCCAGTAGTCTAGGAGGGGGCTCCTACGAGCAGTACTTC. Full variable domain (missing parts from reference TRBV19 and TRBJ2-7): DGGITQSPKYLFRKEGQNVTLSCEQNLNHDAMYWYRQDPGQGLRLIYYSQIVNDFQKGDIAEGYSVSREKKESFPLTVTSAQKNPTAFYLCASSLGGGSYEQYFGPGTRLTVT.

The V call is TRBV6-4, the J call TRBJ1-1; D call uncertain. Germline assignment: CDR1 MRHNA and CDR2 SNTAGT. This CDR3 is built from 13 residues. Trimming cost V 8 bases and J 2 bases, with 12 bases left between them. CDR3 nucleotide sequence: TGTGCCAGCGGGAACCTATTAAACACTGAAGCTTTCTTT. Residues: CASGNLLNTEAFF.

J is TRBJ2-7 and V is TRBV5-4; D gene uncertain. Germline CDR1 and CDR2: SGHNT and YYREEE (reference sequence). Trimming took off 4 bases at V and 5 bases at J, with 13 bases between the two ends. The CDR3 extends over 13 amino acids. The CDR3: CASSTTGPNEQYF. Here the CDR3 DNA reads TGTGCCAGCAGCACGACGGGCCCCAACGAGCAGTACTTC. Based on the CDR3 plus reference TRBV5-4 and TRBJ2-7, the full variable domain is ETGVTQSPTHLIKTRGQQVTLRCSSQSGHNTVSWYQQALGQGPQFIFQYYREEENGRGNFPPRFSGLQFPNYSSELNVNALELDDSALYLCASSTTGPNEQYFGPGTRLTVT.

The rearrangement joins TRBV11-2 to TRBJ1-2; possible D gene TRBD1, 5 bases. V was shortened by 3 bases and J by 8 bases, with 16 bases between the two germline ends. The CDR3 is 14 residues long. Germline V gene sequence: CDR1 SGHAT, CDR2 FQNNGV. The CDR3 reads CASSLGTSVDGYTF. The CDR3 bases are TGTGCCAGCAGCTTGGGGACTTCAGTAGACGGCTACACCTTC.

CDR3 protein: CASSLEGLQSPLHF. The CDR3 coding sequence is TGTGCCAGCAGCTTAGAAGGGCTGCAGTCACCCCTCCACTTT. This rearrangement joins TRBV7-8 to TRBJ1-6; D uncertain. CDR3 length equals 14 residues. CDR1 is SGHVS, CDR2 FQNEAQ, per germline. V dropped 1 base and J dropped 10 bases, with 11 bases sitting between them.

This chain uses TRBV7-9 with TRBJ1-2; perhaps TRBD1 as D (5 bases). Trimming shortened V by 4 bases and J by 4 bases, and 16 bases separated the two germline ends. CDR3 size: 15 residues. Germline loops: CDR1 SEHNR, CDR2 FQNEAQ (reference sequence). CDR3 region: CASSSSGRNLYGYTF. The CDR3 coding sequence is TGTGCCAGCAGCTCATCAGGGCGCAACCTCTATGGCTACACCTTC.

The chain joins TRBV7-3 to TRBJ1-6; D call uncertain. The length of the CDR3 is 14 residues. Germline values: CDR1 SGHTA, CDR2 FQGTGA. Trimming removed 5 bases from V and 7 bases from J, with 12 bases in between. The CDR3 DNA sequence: TGTGCCAGCAGCGTCCGGAGTTTAAATTCACCCCTCCACTTT. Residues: CASSVRSLNSPLHF.